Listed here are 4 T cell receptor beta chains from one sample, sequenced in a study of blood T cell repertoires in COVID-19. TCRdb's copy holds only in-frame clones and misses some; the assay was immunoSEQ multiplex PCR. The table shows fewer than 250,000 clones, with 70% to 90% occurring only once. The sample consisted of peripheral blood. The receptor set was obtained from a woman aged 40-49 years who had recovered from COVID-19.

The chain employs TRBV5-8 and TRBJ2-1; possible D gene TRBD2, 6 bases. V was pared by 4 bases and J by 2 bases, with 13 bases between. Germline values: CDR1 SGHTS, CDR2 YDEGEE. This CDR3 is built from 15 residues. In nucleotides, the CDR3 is TGTGCCAGCAGCCAGCGGGTTGGCGCCTACAATGAGCAGTTCTTC. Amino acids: CASSQRVGAYNEQFF.

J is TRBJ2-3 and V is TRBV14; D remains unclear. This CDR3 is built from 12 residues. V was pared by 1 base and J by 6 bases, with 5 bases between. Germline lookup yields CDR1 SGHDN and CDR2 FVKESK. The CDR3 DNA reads TGTGCCAGCAGCCAAGCCAGGGATACGCAGTATTTT. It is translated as CASSQARDTQYF.

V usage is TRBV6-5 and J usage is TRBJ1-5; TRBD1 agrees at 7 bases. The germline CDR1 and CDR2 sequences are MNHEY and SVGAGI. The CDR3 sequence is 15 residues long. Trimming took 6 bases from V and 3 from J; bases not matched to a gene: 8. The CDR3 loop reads CASSAQGLDNQPQHF. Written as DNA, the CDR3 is TGTGCCAGCAGCGCACAGGGGTTAGACAATCAGCCCCAGCATTTT.

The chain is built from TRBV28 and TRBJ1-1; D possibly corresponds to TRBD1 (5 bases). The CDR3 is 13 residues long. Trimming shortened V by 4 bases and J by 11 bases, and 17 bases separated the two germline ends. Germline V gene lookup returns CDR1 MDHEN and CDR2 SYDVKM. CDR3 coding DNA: TGTGCCAGCAGTTCCGGACAAGCCCCGGACGCTTTCTTT. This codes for CASSSGQAPDAFF. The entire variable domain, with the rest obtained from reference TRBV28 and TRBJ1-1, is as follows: DVKVTQSSRYLVKRTGEKVFLECVQDMDHENMFWYRQDPGLGLRLIYFSYDVKMKEKGDIPEGYSVSREKKERFSLILESASTNQTSMYLCASSSGQAPDAFFGQGTRLTVV.